A single sample is the source of the 23 T cell receptor beta chains below, sequenced in a study of cytomegalovirus exposure and HLA in healthy donors. Both 60 Vbeta primers and 13 Jbeta primers went into the PCR. The method was immunoSEQ multiplex PCR; TCRdb's version includes in-frame clones alone and lacks a portion of them. This repertoire includes roughly 70,000 clones. The sequencing sample was made of PBMCs. The receptor set was obtained from a man in his forties in good health and CMV-seronegative.

The chain is built from TRBV5-1 and TRBJ2-2; tentatively, D is TRBD2 (6 bases). Between the trimmed V and J ends, which lost 6 bases and 0 bases, there was a span of 9 bases. The germline V gene encodes CDR1 SGHRS and CDR2 YFSETQ. This CDR3 contains 14 residues. CDR3 residues: CASKAGTNTGELFF. The CDR3 coding sequence is TGCGCCAGCAAGGCGGGGACGAACACCGGGGAGCTGTTTTTT. The full variable domain, its missing parts supplied by reference TRBV5-1 and TRBJ2-2, is KAGVTQTPRYLIKTRGQQVTLSCSPISGHRSVSWYQQTPGQGLQFLFEYFSETQRNKGNFPGRFSGRQFSNSRSEMNVSTLELGDSALYLCASKAGTNTGELFFGEGSRLTVL.

The chain carries TRBV4-2 and TRBJ2-1; 10 bases fit TRBD2. The CDR3 is 15 residues long. V trimming: 4 bases; J trimming: 9 bases; junction bases outside the gene matches: 9. Per germline, CDR1 LGHNA and CDR2 YNFKEQ. The CDR3 coding sequence is TGTGCCAGCAGCCTCGTGGCTAGCGGGGGAGGTGAGCAGTTCTTC. Amino acids: CASSLVASGGGEQFF.

The gene calls are TRBV29-1 and TRBJ2-3; unclear D gene. The CDR3 totals 14 residues. Trimming shortened V by 6 bases and J by 0 bases, and 13 bases separated the two germline ends. The germline V gene encodes CDR1 SQVTM and CDR2 ANQGSEA. CDR3 region: CSVASIPSTDTQYF. CDR3 in DNA: TGCAGCGTAGCATCTATTCCTAGCACAGATACGCAGTATTTT.

The chain employs TRBV6-6 and TRBJ1-1, with D perhaps TRBD1 (6 bases). Germline CDR1 is MNHNY and CDR2 is SVGAGI (reference sequence). This CDR3 contains 16 residues. Trimming stripped 0 bases from V and 0 bases from J, with 11 bases between. The CDR3 protein is CASSYSGGTMNTEAFF. The CDR3 region has the DNA TGTGCCAGCAGTTACTCAGGGGGAACCATGAACACTGAAGCTTTCTTT.

The chain recombines TRBV30 with TRBJ2-5, with 8 bases matching TRBD2. The CDR3 extends over 13 amino acids. The germline gives CDR1 GTSNPN, CDR2 SVGIG (reference sequence). The trim removed 1 base at V and 3 bases at J, leaving 1 base unmatched. The CDR3 loop is CAWSAGGEETQYF. The DNA of the CDR3 is TGTGCCTGGAGTGCGGGGGGGGAAGAGACCCAGTACTTC.

The J gene is TRBJ2-5, the V gene TRBV10-3; 7 bases are shared with TRBD1. V gave up 6 bases and J gave up 2 bases; unmatched junction bases: 6. The CDR3 has 14 amino acids. In germline, CDR1 is ENHRY, CDR2 SYGVKD. CDR3 in amino acids: CAIREPGQQETQYF. In DNA form, the CDR3 reads TGTGCCATCAGGGAACCGGGACAGCAAGAGACCCAGTACTTC.

This sequence joins TRBV9 and TRBJ2-3; 7 nucleotides match TRBD2. The J segment lost 3 bases and the V segment lost 0 bases, leaving 7 bases of the junction unmatched. There are 16 residues in the CDR3. Germline assignment: CDR1 SGDLS and CDR2 YYNGEE. CDR3 loop: CASSVVAGAATDTQYF. The CDR3 DNA sequence: TGTGCCAGCAGCGTAGTCGCGGGAGCCGCAACAGATACGCAGTATTTT.

This chain links TRBV5-5 with TRBJ2-2; D is ambiguous. V lost 2 bases and J lost 5, with 13 bases in between. Germline-derived CDR1 and CDR2 are SGHKS and YYEKEE (reference sequence). The CDR3 is made up of 15 amino acids. The CDR3: CASSFQRLSTGELFF. In DNA form, the CDR3 reads TGTGCCAGCAGCTTTCAGCGTCTGTCTACCGGGGAGCTGTTTTTT. Supplemented by reference TRBV5-5 and TRBJ2-2, the full variable domain reads DAGVTQSPTHLIKTRGQQVTLRCSPISGHKSVSWYQQVLGQGPQFIFQYYEKEERGRGNFPDRFSARQFPNYSSELNVNALLLGDSALYLCASSFQRLSTGELFFGEGSRLTVL.

The rearrangement joins TRBV5-1 to TRBJ1-5; D possibly corresponds to TRBD1 (5 bases). The V end lost 4 bases, the J end lost 4 bases, and 12 bases lay between the germline ends. The CDR3 runs 14 residues. Germline-derived CDR1 and CDR2 are SGHRS and YFSETQ. DNA of the CDR3: TGCGCCAGCAGCCTTACAGGACCAAATCAGCCCCAGCATTTT. As protein: CASSLTGPNQPQHF.

The chain couples TRBV7-6 to TRBJ2-3; 8 nucleotides match TRBD2. Trimming cost V 1 base and J 0 bases; bases outside gene matches: 3. The CDR3 covers 16 residues. CDR1 and CDR2 from the germline V gene are SGHVS and FNYEAQ. This CDR3 reads CASSLGSGVSTDTQYF. The CDR3 DNA reads TGTGCCAGCAGCTTAGGTAGCGGGGTTAGCACAGATACGCAGTATTTT.

The chain combines TRBV6-6 with TRBJ2-5; TRBD1 matches 8 bases. V was pared by 7 bases and J by 5 bases, with 3 bases of the junction left unmatched. Germline V lookup: CDR1 MNHNY, CDR2 SVGAGI (reference sequence). The CDR3 totals 12 residues. For the CDR3, the DNA is TGTGCCAGCAAACAGGGGGAGGAGACCCAGTACTTC. Encoded protein: CASKQGEETQYF.

The chain combines TRBV7-9 with TRBJ2-5, with TRBD2 identical over 7 bases. CDR3 length: 14 amino acids. Unmatched junction bases numbered 4, after V lost 1 base and J lost 5 bases. Germline loops: CDR1 SEHNR, CDR2 FQNEAQ (reference sequence). CDR3 protein: CASSLGPGRETQYF. The CDR3 nucleotides read TGTGCCAGCAGCTTAGGGCCCGGGAGGGAGACCCAGTACTTC.

The chain has TRBV13 and TRBJ2-6, with 7 nucleotides matching TRBD1. This CDR3 spans 17 amino acids. In germline, CDR1 is PRHDT, CDR2 FYEKMQ (reference sequence). V shed 6 bases, J shed 3 bases, and the junction held 11 bases outside the gene matches. Here the CDR3 DNA reads TGTGCCAGCAGGCACACAGGGGCCTCGGGTGGGGCCAACGTCCTGACTTTC. The encoded protein is CASRHTGASGGANVLTF.

J is TRBJ2-5 and V is TRBV30; D possibly corresponds to TRBD2 (5 bases). The CDR3 contains 14 residues. With 4 bases removed from V and 0 bases from J, the gap between germline ends came to 12 bases. Germline V lookup: CDR1 GTSNPN, CDR2 SVGIG (reference sequence). The CDR3 reads CAWTPLANQETQYF. For the CDR3, the DNA is TGTGCCTGGACCCCCTTAGCGAACCAAGAGACCCAGTACTTC.

The chain combines TRBV11-2 with TRBJ2-2; maybe TRBD1 (7 bases). The germline CDR1 and CDR2 sequences are SGHAT and FQNNGV. The ends were cut back, 5 bases at V and 5 bases at J, with 18 bases in the middle. The length of the CDR3 is 16 residues. CDR3 protein: CASSPGGLRVTGELFF. DNA of the CDR3: TGTGCCAGCAGCCCAGGGGGGCTAAGAGTGACCGGGGAGCTGTTTTTT.

CDR3 in amino acids: CASSPRAGLDLAKNIQYF. DNA for the CDR3: TGTGCCAGCAGCCCCCGCGCAGGGTTGGATTTAGCCAAAAACATTCAGTACTTC. The chain combines TRBV9 with TRBJ2-4; a possible D gene is TRBD1 (5 bases). CDR1 SGDLS and CDR2 YYNGEE come from the germline V gene. V was trimmed by 4 bases and J by 0 bases, leaving 20 bases between them. This CDR3 has 18 residues.

V usage is TRBV6-1 and J usage is TRBJ2-5; 8 nucleotides match TRBD1. Germline values: CDR1 MNHNS, CDR2 SASEGT. The CDR3 spans 14 residues. V shed 6 bases and J 5 bases; nucleotides not matched to a gene: 8. Here the CDR3 reads CASRADRVRETQYF. DNA for the CDR3: TGTGCCAGCAGAGCGGACAGGGTTCGGGAGACCCAGTACTTC.

The V call is TRBV5-1, the J call TRBJ2-7; D is possibly TRBD2 (5 bases). V lost 2 bases and J 5 bases, leaving 17 bases between the germline ends. This CDR3 is 15 amino acids long. The germline V gene encodes CDR1 SGHRS and CDR2 YFSETQ. The CDR3 region has the DNA TGCGCCAGCAGCTTAAACAGAACTCCCGGGGACGAGCAGTACTTC. It codes for CASSLNRTPGDEQYF.

The rearrangement uses TRBV9 and TRBJ2-3; D gene ambiguous. CDR3 length equals 15 residues. The V gene's germline CDR1 is SGDLS and CDR2 YYNGEE. V was trimmed by 0 bases and J by 4 bases, leaving 12 bases between them. The CDR3 region is CASSVEASDADTQYF. As DNA, the CDR3 is TGTGCCAGCAGCGTAGAGGCTAGTGACGCAGATACGCAGTATTTT.

This sequence joins TRBV5-4 and TRBJ2-5, with D unresolved. The J call may be in error: the DNA end matches TRBJ2-7 better. This CDR3 has 13 residues. Germline V CDR1 and CDR2: SGHNT, YYREEE (reference sequence). The CDR3: CASSLPNSYEQYF. The CDR3 nucleotides are TGTGCCAGCAGCTTGCCAAACTCCTACGAGCAGTACTTC.

The chain carries TRBV18 and TRBJ2-7; tentatively, D is TRBD1 (6 bases). CDR1 is KGHSH and CDR2 is LQKENI in the germline V gene. V was clipped by 3 bases and J by 3 bases, with 24 bases between them. This CDR3 contains 18 residues. CDR3 loop: CASSPDSNRVPLDYEQYF. The CDR3 coding sequence is TGTGCCAGCTCACCGGACTCGAACAGGGTGCCCCTCGACTACGAGCAGTACTTC. Filled out from reference TRBV18 and TRBJ2-7, the complete variable domain reads NAGVMQNPRHLVRRRGQEARLRCSPMKGHSHVYWYRQLPEEGLKFMVYLQKENIIDESGMPKERFSAEFPKEGPSILRIQQVVRGDSAAYFCASSPDSNRVPLDYEQYFGPGTRLTVT.

This chain joins TRBV7-6 and TRBJ1-3, with D uncertain. Germline loops: CDR1 SGHVS, CDR2 FNYEAQ. The length of the CDR3 is 14 residues. Trimming pared 1 base from V and 3 bases from J, leaving 7 bases between. The CDR3 reads CASSLGAGGNTIYF. The CDR3 DNA reads as TGTGCCAGCAGCTTAGGAGCGGGTGGAAACACCATATATTTT.

The J gene is TRBJ1-1, the V gene TRBV5-1; no definite D call. V lost 1 base and J lost 8, with 15 bases in between. Germline CDR1 reads SGHRS; CDR2 reads YFSETQ. The CDR3 is made up of 14 amino acids. The CDR3 protein is CASSLRSGQKEAFF. As DNA, the CDR3 is TGCGCCAGCAGCTTGCGGAGTGGCCAAAAGGAAGCTTTCTTT.